This T cell receptor beta chain was recorded in a study of shared clonotypes between healthy human individuals. The CDR3 totals 13 residues. Germline CDR1 reads MNHNS; CDR2 reads SASEGT. V gave up 3 bases and J gave up 8 bases; unmatched junction bases: 6. Splitting the CD4+ cells yielded a CD45RA+ naive subset and a CD45RA-negative memory subset. This clone was seen a handful of times. Every subset's genomic DNA went evenly onto several immunoSEQ plates. TCRdb's table, derived via immunoSEQ multiplex PCR, lists solely in-frame clones and lacks some. The sample lists around 1 million clones, 60% to 85% occurring once.

The sequencing input was memory CD4+ T cells sorted from blood. Subset indicated: CD45RA-negative fraction. The TCR comes from a man between 18 and 35 years old in good health. This chain joins TRBV6-1 and TRBJ1-2, with 7 bases lining up with TRBD1. DNA for the CDR3: TGTGCCAGCAGTGAGGACAGGATGAAGGGCTACACCTTC. This encodes CASSEDRMKGYTF.